Listed below are T cell receptor beta chains from one sample, sequenced in a study of T cells expressing NK-cell markers. Using the 5' RACE reads, TCRdb records one entry per CDR3 protein without DNA. Here the sample table reports approximately 150,000 distinct CDR3 sequences. The sample comprised blood T cells: a sorted CD56 or NKG2C T cell subset, CD4+ or CD8+ T cells, or bulk PBMC T cells (not recorded which). The receptors were gathered from a man aged 18 to 35 in good health. The CDR3 runs from the conserved cysteine through the conserved F or W.

>TRBV7-2|TRBJ2-4
CASSGWDGLNIQYF
>TRBV19|TRBJ2-1
CASSERGGQNNEQFF
>TRBV6-1|TRBJ2-1
CASSATSGYYNEQFF
>TRBV24-1|TRBJ2-1
CATSQVADNEQFF
>TRBV19|TRBJ1-5
CASSISLTGDTEPQHF
>TRBV2|TRBJ2-2
CANGLAGETGELFF
>TRBV6-5|TRBJ2-5
CASSYSTETQETQYF
>TRBV29-1|TRBJ2-4
CSVDGLAGGLAKNIQYF
>TRBV7-9|TRBJ2-3
CASSTTPPTDTQYF
>TRBV15|TRBJ1-2
CATSLDRERSYGYTF
>TRBV5-1|TRBJ2-1
CASSWETGGNEQFF
>TRBV5-1|TRBJ2-3
CASSPGTSGSADTQYF
>TRBV11-2|TRBJ2-1
CASTFGQSSYNEQFF
>TRBV11-2|TRBJ2-1
CASSLVRESNEQFF
>TRBV6-5|TRBJ2-1
CASSYAGTPESEQFF
>TRBV6-5|TRBJ1-3
CASSYYEGNTIYF
>TRBV19|TRBJ2-1
CASSIPMVGDEQFF
>TRBV25-1|TRBJ2-2
CATDRAGELFF
>TRBV29-1|TRBJ2-3
CSVEEGGMASTDTQYF
>TRBV3-1|TRBJ2-3
CASSQEGIRTDTQYF
>TRBV7-6|TRBJ2-2
CASSLGGAGELFF
>TRBV12-3/TRBV12-4|TRBJ2-1
CASSSTSFPLNEQFF
>TRBV28|TRBJ2-1
CASSYIPTYNEQFF